The source of this TCR beta chain is a study of cytomegalovirus exposure and HLA in healthy donors. Looking at the study overall: A prior analysis found about 120 million unique TCR beta sequences from 150 million to 200 million T cells. Study-level points and caveats: The investigators catalogued 180 or so TCR beta chains as cytomegalovirus-associated. A later analysis showed HLA-associated TCR beta chains outstripping equally common others in clonal expansion. Earlier analysis found most TCR beta V segments productive about 87% or about 30% of the time.

On this clone: Its target is unknown.

Germline loops: CDR1 SGHRS, CDR2 YFSETQ. V lost 0 bases and J lost 4, with 10 bases in between. The CDR3 covers 14 residues. 13 Jbeta primers and 60 Vbeta primers were used for the PCR. Method: immunoSEQ multiplex PCR; TCRdb's copy keeps in-frame clones and lacks some. Its clone listing holds more than 100,000 clones. The V call is TRBV5-1, the J call TRBJ2-5; a weak D match, TRBD2 (6 bases). This sequence originates from a man in his late teens or twenties in good health and CMV-seronegative. The specimen sequenced was PBMCs. CDR3 region: CASSLGGEGETQYF. CDR3 nucleotide sequence: TGCGCCAGCAGCTTGGGGGGGGAAGGAGAGACCCAGTACTTC.